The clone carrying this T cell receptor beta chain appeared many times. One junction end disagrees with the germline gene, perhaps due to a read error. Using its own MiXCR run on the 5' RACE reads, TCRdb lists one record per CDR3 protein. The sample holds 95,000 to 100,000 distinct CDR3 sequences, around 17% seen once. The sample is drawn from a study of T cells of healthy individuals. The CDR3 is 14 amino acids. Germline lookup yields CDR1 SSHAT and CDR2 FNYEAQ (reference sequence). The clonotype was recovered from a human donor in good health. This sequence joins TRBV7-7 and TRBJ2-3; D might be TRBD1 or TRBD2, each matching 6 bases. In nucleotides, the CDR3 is TGTGCTAGCAGCTTGGGGGGCCACACAGATACGCAGTATTTT. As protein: CASSLGGHTDTQYF.